A selection of T cell receptor beta chains follows, all from one sample in a study of blood T cell repertoires in COVID-19. Libraries were prepared by immunoSEQ multiplex PCR; TCRdb keeps only in-frame clonotypes and omits some of them. The sample contains fewer than 45,000 clones, about nine tenths of which appear only once. The specimen sequenced was peripheral blood. The receptor set was obtained from a human donor in a cohort sampled during active COVID-19. CDR3s include the opening cysteine and the closing phenylalanine or tryptophan. A D gene is named only where the DNA matches it firmly. Not every row has a clone size; where given, it reads once, few, many or a size class.

abundance: once; d_gene: -; j_gene: TRBJ2-7; v_gene: TRBV6-5; CDR3aa: CASSTQGLPFYEQYF; CDR3nt: TGTGCCAGCAGTACGCAGGGGCTACCATTCTACGAGCAGTACTTC
abundance: -; d_gene: -; j_gene: TRBJ2-1; v_gene: TRBV24-1; CDR3aa: CATSWRGLHNEQFF; CDR3nt: TGTGCCACCAGTTGGAGGGGGCTACACAATGAGCAGTTCTTC
abundance: -; d_gene: TRBD2; j_gene: TRBJ2-7; v_gene: TRBV6-5; CDR3aa: CASTLGTSGGRQYF; CDR3nt: TGTGCCAGCACCCTTGGGACTAGCGGGGGGAGGCAGTACTTC
abundance: -; d_gene: -; j_gene: TRBJ2-5; v_gene: TRBV2; CDR3aa: CASSETGQGQETQYF; CDR3nt: TGTGCCAGCAGTGAAACAGGTCAGGGCCAAGAGACCCAGTACTTC
abundance: -; d_gene: -; j_gene: TRBJ1-1; v_gene: TRBV7-8; CDR3aa: CASSFTENTEAFF; CDR3nt: TGTGCCAGCAGCTTTACAGAAAACACTGAAGCTTTCTTT
abundance: few; d_gene: TRBD1; j_gene: TRBJ1-1; v_gene: TRBV4-2; CDR3aa: CASSLLRGQGTEAFF; CDR3nt: TGTGCCAGCAGCCTACTTAGGGGGCAGGGGACTGAAGCTTTCTTT
abundance: -; d_gene: -; j_gene: TRBJ1-1; v_gene: TRBV6-6; CDR3aa: CASSMGTGLGTEAFF; CDR3nt: TGTGCCAGCAGTATGGGAACAGGGTTGGGCACTGAAGCTTTCTTT
abundance: few; d_gene: TRBD1; j_gene: TRBJ1-5; v_gene: TRBV27; CDR3aa: CASSRTGAGNQPQHF; CDR3nt: TGTGCCAGCAGTAGGACAGGGGCTGGGAATCAGCCCCAGCATTTT
abundance: -; d_gene: -; j_gene: TRBJ2-7; v_gene: TRBV20-1; CDR3aa: CSASISGYEQYF; CDR3nt: TGCAGTGCTAGTATATCCGGGTACGAGCAGTACTTC
abundance: -; d_gene: TRBD1; j_gene: TRBJ1-2; v_gene: TRBV5-5; CDR3aa: CASSPTGASNYGYTF; CDR3nt: TGTGCCAGCAGCCCGACAGGGGCCTCTAACTATGGCTACACCTTC
abundance: -; d_gene: -; j_gene: TRBJ1-1; v_gene: TRBV5-8; CDR3aa: CASRAGLLRTEAFF; CDR3nt: TGTGCCAGCAGGGCGGGACTCCTGAGAACTGAAGCTTTCTTT
abundance: -; d_gene: TRBD1; j_gene: TRBJ1-2; v_gene: TRBV6-5; CDR3aa: CATRPAGQGGGYTF; CDR3nt: TGTGCCACCAGGCCTGCGGGACAGGGCGGAGGCTACACCTTC
abundance: -; d_gene: TRBD2; j_gene: TRBJ2-1; v_gene: TRBV10-3; CDR3aa: CASQGGREIYNEQFF; CDR3nt: TGTGCCAGTCAGGGAGGGAGGGAAATTTACAATGAGCAGTTCTTC
abundance: -; d_gene: TRBD2; j_gene: TRBJ2-5; v_gene: TRBV4-1; CDR3aa: CASSQERLAETQYF; CDR3nt: TGCGCCAGCAGCCAAGAACGACTAGCGGAGACCCAGTACTTC
abundance: -; d_gene: TRBD2; j_gene: TRBJ2-5; v_gene: TRBV11-2; CDR3aa: CASSKGLAERETQYF; CDR3nt: TGTGCCAGCAGCAAAGGACTAGCGGAGCGGGAGACCCAGTACTTC
abundance: -; d_gene: TRBD1; j_gene: TRBJ1-1; v_gene: TRBV7-2; CDR3aa: CASSSQTGQHTEAFF; CDR3nt: TGTGCCAGCAGCTCACAGACGGGACAGCACACTGAAGCTTTCTTT
abundance: -; d_gene: -; j_gene: TRBJ1-1; v_gene: TRBV9; CDR3aa: CASSVGVGDTEAFF; CDR3nt: TGTGCCAGCAGCGTAGGCGTAGGGGACACTGAAGCTTTCTTT
abundance: -; d_gene: -; j_gene: TRBJ1-2; v_gene: TRBV9; CDR3aa: CASSVGRTAVWGGYTF; CDR3nt: TGTGCCAGCAGCGTAGGAAGGACAGCCGTATGGGGAGGCTACACCTTC
abundance: -; d_gene: -; j_gene: TRBJ2-5; v_gene: TRBV25-1; CDR3aa: CASSDQTEQETQYF; CDR3nt: TGTGCCAGCAGTGACCAAACAGAGCAAGAGACCCAGTACTTC
abundance: few; d_gene: -; j_gene: TRBJ1-2; v_gene: TRBV19; CDR3aa: CASSRQADGYTF; CDR3nt: TGTGCCAGTAGTAGGCAGGCTGATGGCTACACCTTC
abundance: -; d_gene: -; j_gene: TRBJ2-7; v_gene: TRBV30; CDR3aa: CACNGQSYEQYF; CDR3nt: TGTGCCTGCAATGGACAGTCCTACGAGCAGTACTTC